What follows are 28 T cell receptor beta chains derived from one specimen sequenced in a study of response to subunit inactivated influenza vaccine. TCRdb redid the calling of the RT-PCR reads with MiXCR, one entry per CDR3 protein. The profile shows hundreds of thousands of distinct CDR3 sequences, over 11% of them singletons. This material consisted of PBMCs from blood, taken 14 to 15 days before vaccination. The receptor source for this set is a man in his fifties who received an inactivated influenza vaccine.

This clonotype occurred a few times. This chain connects TRBV19 to TRBJ2-1, with unresolved D. Germline V CDR1 and CDR2: LNHDA, SQIVND (reference sequence). CDR3 length equals 13 residues. Trimming took 0 bases from V and 9 from J, leaving 9 bases between them. CDR3 nucleotides: TGTGCCAGTAGTATAGATCGGTGGGGTGAGCAGTTCTTC. As protein: CASSIDRWGEQFF.

The sample holds a few counts of this clonotype. In DNA form, the CDR3 reads TGTGCCAGCAGTTTATGGGGCAGCCAAGAGACCCAGTACTTC. It translates to CASSLWGSQETQYF. The J gene is TRBJ2-5, the V gene TRBV28; no definite D call. The V end was cut by 0 bases, the J end by 1 base, with 6 bases between. Germline CDR1 reads MDHEN; CDR2 reads SYDVKM. CDR3 length: 14 amino acids.

This clonotype occurred many times. This chain uses TRBV5-1 with TRBJ2-7, with 8 bases identical to TRBD1. V was pared by 0 bases and J by 6 bases, with 2 bases of the junction left unmatched. The CDR3 runs to 13 residues. Germline-derived CDR1 and CDR2 are SGHRS and YFSETQ. The DNA of the CDR3 is TGCGCCAGCAGCTTGGTACAGGGGGGCGAGCAGTACTTC. It encodes CASSLVQGGEQYF.

The J gene is TRBJ2-5, the V gene TRBV7-8; 7 bases align to TRBD1. Trimming took 4 bases from V and 7 from J; bases not matched to a gene: 18. CDR1 SGHVS and CDR2 FQNEAQ come from the germline V gene. The CDR3 has 17 residues. CDR3 sequence: CASSSQAGGAFVGTQYF. The CDR3 DNA reads as TGTGCCAGCAGCTCCCAAGCAGGGGGAGCGTTTGTAGGGACCCAGTACTTC.

This clonotype was detected only a few times. The chain couples TRBV6-1 to TRBJ2-7; D not resolved. V gave up 5 bases and J gave up 5 bases, with 13 bases separating them. There are 13 residues in the CDR3. Germline V gene sequence: CDR1 MNHNS, CDR2 SASEGT. The CDR3 spells CASSPRGLNEQYF. For the CDR3, the DNA is TGTGCCAGCAGTCCCCGTGGCCTTAACGAGCAGTACTTC.

This clonotype occurred many times. V and J are TRBV15 and TRBJ1-3; weak D call: TRBD1 (6 bases). Germline-derived CDR1 and CDR2 are LNHNV and YYDKDF (reference sequence). There are 15 residues in the CDR3. V dropped 0 bases and J dropped 8 bases, with 14 bases sitting between them. The CDR3 spells CATSRDGTIVDTIYF. The CDR3 nucleotides read TGTGCCACCAGCAGAGATGGGACAATTGTAGACACCATATATTTT.

This chain links TRBV19 with TRBJ2-7; D perhaps matches TRBD1 (6 bases). The CDR3 loop spans 13 amino acids. The V gene's germline CDR1 is LNHDA and CDR2 SQIVND (reference sequence). With 4 bases removed from V and 2 bases from J, the gap between germline ends came to 9 bases. CDR3 in amino acids: CASSTTGPYEQYF. CDR3 DNA: TGTGCCAGTAGTACAACAGGGCCCTACGAGCAGTACTTC.

This clonotype was detected ten times or more. The V gene is TRBV15, the J gene TRBJ2-1; 9 nucleotides line up with TRBD1. V dropped 8 bases and J dropped 3; count of bases not matched to a gene: 11. CDR1 and CDR2 from the germline V gene are LNHNV and YYDKDF (reference sequence). The CDR3 covers 16 residues. CDR3 coding DNA: TGTGCCACCGAAAGAGGGGGGACAGGGATCTACAATGAGCAGTTCTTC. Translated, it gives CATERGGTGIYNEQFF.

This clonotype appeared a few times. The rearrangement joins TRBV30 to TRBJ1-2, with 7 bases identical to TRBD1. Germline values: CDR1 GTSNPN, CDR2 SVGIG (reference sequence). The CDR3 totals 12 residues. The junction had 7 bases not matched to a gene; V was cut back by 5 bases and J by 7 bases. The CDR3 DNA reads as TGTGCCTGGGTACAGGGGCCGGGTGGCTACACCTTC. Protein: CAWVQGPGGYTF.

The genes are TRBV20-1 and TRBJ1-5, with 7 bases aligning to TRBD1. Germline-derived CDR1 and CDR2 are DFQATT and SNEGSKA (reference sequence). V lost 4 bases and J lost 9; bases outside the gene matches: 9. The CDR3 totals 13 residues. The CDR3 sequence is CSATTGVRVPQHF. The CDR3 coding sequence is TGCAGTGCTACCACAGGGGTAAGGGTGCCCCAGCATTTT.

The genes are TRBV11-3 and TRBJ2-3; 13 bases agree with TRBD2. J gave up 5 bases and V 1 base, and 0 bases lay outside the gene matches. The CDR3 sequence is 15 residues long. Germline V gene data show CDR1 as SGHNT and CDR2 as YENEEA. CDR3 coding DNA: TGTGCCAGCAGCTTAGGGACTAGCGGGAGAGATACGCAGTATTTT. Its translation: CASSLGTSGRDTQYF.

In its sample, this clonotype was seen a few times. This chain links TRBV6-1 with TRBJ2-7; 9 positions match TRBD1. V gave up 0 bases and J gave up 2 bases; unmatched junction bases: 5. This CDR3 comprises 16 residues. From germline, CDR1 is MNHNS and CDR2 SASEGT. CDR3 DNA: TGTGCCAGCAGTGAAGCGCGCGGGACAGGGACCTACGAGCAGTACTTC. Its protein is CASSEARGTGTYEQYF.

V gene TRBV5-1 combines with J gene TRBJ2-3; the D is unclear. The CDR3 spans 14 residues. The V end lost 4 bases, the J end lost 2 bases, and 11 bases lay between the germline ends. Germline V gene lookup returns CDR1 SGHRS and CDR2 YFSETQ. As DNA, the CDR3 is TGCGCCAGCAGCATCTTGGGATACACAGATACGCAGTATTTT. Translation: CASSILGYTDTQYF.

This clonotype showed up just a few times. This chain joins TRBV6-2 or TRBV6-3 and TRBJ1-1, with no clear D. The germline V and J ends were trimmed by 2 bases and 6 bases, with 10 bases remaining between them. The CDR3 is made up of 13 amino acids. The germline V gene encodes CDR1 MNHEY and CDR2 SVGEGT. CDR3: CASSYLGRSEAFF. CDR3 sequence (DNA): TGTGCCAGCAGTTACCTAGGACGGTCTGAAGCTTTCTTT.

This clonotype was detected a few times. This rearrangement joins TRBV7-2 to TRBJ1-6; D remains unclear. Germline V lookup: CDR1 SGHTA, CDR2 FQGNSA. The CDR3 has 13 amino acids. Trimming removed 5 bases from V and 8 bases from J, with 10 bases in between. DNA of the CDR3: TGTGCCAGCAGCCCGGCACGGGATTCACCCCTCCACTTT. Translation gives CASSPARDSPLHF.

This clonotype came up many times. This chain uses TRBV13 with TRBJ2-1; 13 bases align to TRBD2. The CDR3 contains 17 residues. With 4 bases clipped from V and 6 bases from J, the junction kept 9 bases outside the gene matches. Germline CDR1 reads PRHDT; CDR2 reads FYEKMQ (reference sequence). CDR3 DNA sequence: TGTGCCAGCAGCTCATACGGGACTAGCGGGACTATCAATGAGCAGTTCTTC. Translated, it gives CASSSYGTSGTINEQFF.

V and J are TRBV20-1 and TRBJ2-1; 12 bases map to TRBD2. The CDR3 consists of 17 residues. Germline V lookup: CDR1 DFQATT, CDR2 SNEGSKA (reference sequence). With V trimmed by 6 bases and J by 1 base, 10 bases remained unmatched. The CDR3 sequence: CSALRPTSGGSYNEQFF. As DNA, the CDR3 is TGCAGTGCACTCCGTCCGACTAGCGGGGGTTCCTACAATGAGCAGTTCTTC.

In this sample, this clonotype turned up a few times. The rearrangement links TRBV12-3 or TRBV12-4 to TRBJ2-3; D gene uncertain. This CDR3 comprises 14 residues. V gave up 3 bases and J gave up 4 bases, with 11 bases separating them. CDR3 protein: CASSLTVDPDTQYF. CDR3 in DNA: TGTGCCAGCAGTTTGACCGTCGACCCAGATACGCAGTATTTT.

The V and J genes are TRBV7-9 and TRBJ2-7; no reliable D call. The CDR3 is 14 residues long. Trimming pared 1 base from V and 6 bases from J, leaving 13 bases between. The germline gives CDR1 SEHNR, CDR2 FQNEAQ (reference sequence). The CDR3 loop is CASSLVRSGVEQYF. The CDR3 nucleotides read TGTGCCAGCAGCTTAGTGAGGTCAGGAGTCGAGCAGTACTTC.

V and J are TRBV28 and TRBJ1-5; no reliable D call. The germline CDR1 and CDR2 sequences are MDHEN and SYDVKM. CDR3 length equals 15 residues. With 4 bases removed from V and 5 bases from J, the gap between germline ends came to 15 bases. DNA of the CDR3: TGTGCCAGCAGTTCCAACAGCCACCCCCATCAGCCCCAGCATTTT. This translates into CASSSNSHPHQPQHF.

The gene calls are TRBV5-1 and TRBJ2-5; D is undetermined. V was pared by 4 bases and J by 2 bases, with 9 bases between. Germline lookup yields CDR1 SGHRS and CDR2 YFSETQ. This CDR3 contains 13 residues. The CDR3 region is CASSRAAQETQYF. Written as DNA, the CDR3 is TGCGCCAGCAGCCGGGCAGCACAAGAGACCCAGTACTTC.

This clonotype came up a few times. This chain connects TRBV6-1 to TRBJ1-1, with D possibly being TRBD1 (5 bases). Germline CDR1 and CDR2: MNHNS and SASEGT. CDR3 length: 13 residues. V was pared by 8 bases and J by 5 bases, with 15 bases between. The CDR3 sequence: CASSFEGRTEAFF. CDR3 DNA: TGTGCCAGCTCTTTCGAGGGGAGGACTGAAGCTTTCTTT.

The chain carries TRBV7-3 and TRBJ2-2, with 11 positions matching TRBD1. Trimming removed 4 bases from V and 3 bases from J; junction bases left unmatched: 1. The CDR3 totals 15 residues. Looked up from germline, CDR1 is SGHTA and CDR2 is FQGTGA. CDR3 loop: CASSWTGGHTGELFF. In DNA, the CDR3 is TGTGCCAGCAGCTGGACAGGGGGCCACACCGGGGAGCTGTTTTTT.

This clonotype was observed a handful of times. J is TRBJ2-5 and V is TRBV29-1; D is undetermined. With 0 bases removed from V and 4 bases from J, the gap between germline ends came to 12 bases. CDR1 and CDR2 (germline): SQVTM, ANQGSEA. The CDR3 has 14 residues. The CDR3 DNA follows: TGCAGCGTTGAAGATCTCCAGATTCGAGAGACCCAGTACTTC. It yields the protein CSVEDLQIRETQYF.

CDR3 sequence (DNA): TGTGCCAGCAGTTTTGATGCTCGGACAGCCTCATTCACAGATACGCAGTATTTT. Amino acids: CASSFDARTASFTDTQYF. The rearrangement joins TRBV28 to TRBJ2-3; the D gene is possibly TRBD1 (6 bases). The CDR3 loop spans 18 amino acids. Germline V gene sequence: CDR1 MDHEN, CDR2 SYDVKM. The V and J ends lost 3 bases and 2 bases respectively, with 21 bases between them.

This clonotype was recorded at least ten times. The V and J genes are TRBV3-1 and TRBJ2-7; D remains unclear. The CDR3 has 11 residues. Germline CDR1 reads LGHDT; CDR2 reads YNNKEL (reference sequence). V was shortened by 1 base and J by 5 bases, with 3 bases between the two germline ends. CDR3 DNA sequence: TGTGCCAGCAGCCAAGTCAACGAGCAGTACTTC. Translated, it gives CASSQVNEQYF.

This clonotype was seen more than once but under ten times. V and J are TRBV11-1 and TRBJ2-3, with TRBD2 matching over 9 bases. The germline V gene has CDR1 SGHAT and CDR2 FQDESV (reference sequence). Losses at the gene ends were 1 base for V and 0 bases for J; bases not matched to a gene: 14. This CDR3 region has 20 residues. The CDR3 region is CASSLGGLAAQWVSTDTQYF. CDR3 DNA sequence: TGTGCCAGCAGCTTAGGGGGACTAGCAGCTCAATGGGTCAGCACAGATACGCAGTATTTT.

The chain carries TRBV10-3 and TRBJ2-3, with 10 bases identical to TRBD2. The CDR3 contains 18 residues. CDR1 ENHRY and CDR2 SYGVKD come from the germline V gene. V lost 5 bases to trimming and J lost 2 bases; unmatched junction nucleotides: 13. CDR3 DNA: TGTGCCATCAGTTATTTACTCGGGACTAGCGTCAACACAGATACGCAGTATTTT. It yields the protein CAISYLLGTSVNTDTQYF.